This record looks at one T cell receptor beta chain sequence and its context. These data come from a study of blood T cell repertoires in COVID-19. Study as a whole: The origin of the acute and convalescent COVID-19 samples was the United States, Italy and Spain. In each case, the material was cDNA or gDNA derived from T cells, B-cell-depleted T cells, or PBMCs.

Under the authors' procedure: The authors estimated nucleated cell counts from reference gene primer amplification. The repertoire was sequenced with immunoSEQ multiplex PCR; TCRdb's copy has only in-frame clones and lacks some. The DNA was the basis for D and trimming; V, J and clone size are from that table. The data contain over 200,000 clones, roughly nine tenths of them singletons. Germline values: CDR1 SGHRS, CDR2 YFSETQ. The V segment lost 0 bases and the J segment 4 bases; nucleotides outside the gene matches: 7. CDR3 length: 16 amino acids. This TCR derives from a man aged 40-49 years with acute or convalescent COVID-19. The chain couples TRBV5-1 to TRBJ2-3; TRBD2 agrees at 8 bases. Sequencing used peripheral blood. CDR3 bases: TGCGCCAGCAGCTTGGCCGTAGCGGGATTGGCAGATACGCAGTATTTT. Translating gives CASSLAVAGLADTQYF.